A single sample gave rise to the 2 T cell receptor beta chains below, sequenced in a study of cytomegalovirus exposure and HLA in healthy donors. In the PCR, 60 Vbeta and 13 Jbeta primers were used. The table came from immunoSEQ multiplex PCR; TCRdb's copy has only in-frame clones and leaves some out. Of over 50,000 clones listed, 75% to 80% are singletons. The sample comprised PBMCs. The source of these receptors is a female donor in good health and CMV-seronegative.

This clone was detected only a few times. This chain uses TRBV7-8 with TRBJ2-5, with D uncertain. Germline lookup yields CDR1 SGHVS and CDR2 FQNEAQ. The V and J ends lost 5 bases and 7 bases respectively, with 8 bases between them. This CDR3 has 11 residues. The CDR3 sequence: CASSPHGTQYF. Written as DNA, the CDR3 is TGTGCCAGCAGCCCGCACGGGACCCAGTACTTC.

This clone was counted between two and nine times. The gene calls are TRBV4-2 and TRBJ1-1; D may be TRBD1 (6 bases). CDR1 is LGHNA, CDR2 YNFKEQ, per germline. V dropped 4 bases and J dropped 5 bases, with 11 bases sitting between them. This CDR3 comprises 13 residues. DNA of the CDR3: TGTGCCAGCAGCCCCGACAGGTTGACTGAAGCTTTCTTT. It yields the protein CASSPDRLTEAFF.